Below are 6 T cell receptor beta chains sequenced from a single sample in a study of blood T cells in healthy people across ages. With a J-beta primer mix and a sample-barcoded 5' primer, a second PCR ran about 7 to 12 cycles. MiXCR, applied by TCRdb to the 5' RACE reads, yields one record per CDR3 protein. The sample shows 1.5 million to 2 million distinct CDR3 sequences, 28% of them seen only once. The sequenced sample consisted of blood. The receptors come from a young woman in good health.

As concerns this clonotype: At one end the junction does not follow the germline gene, possibly because of a read error. The chain is built from TRBV3-1 and TRBJ2-7, with D unresolved. The V gene's germline CDR1 is LGHDT and CDR2 YNNKEL (reference sequence). The CDR3 consists of 15 residues. The CDR3 sequence: CASGPVGGSSYGQYF. As DNA, the CDR3 is TGTGCCAGCGGCCCCGTGGGTGGAAGCTCCTACGGGCAGTACTTC.

This clonotype was seen ten or more times. This rearrangement joins TRBV24-1 to TRBJ2-5; possibly TRBD2 for D (6 bases). V was shortened by 9 bases and J by 0 bases, with 19 bases between the two germline ends. The CDR3 contains 16 residues. Germline-derived CDR1 and CDR2 are KGHDR and SFDVKD. The CDR3 protein is CATESGEGAYQETQYF. CDR3 coding DNA: TGTGCCACCGAATCGGGAGAAGGGGCGTACCAAGAGACCCAGTACTTC.

The rearrangement uses TRBV7-2 and TRBJ2-6, with a weak D call TRBD2 (6 bases). CDR3 length equals 14 residues. Trimming removed 4 bases at V and 2 bases at J, with 6 bases between. CDR1 and CDR2 (germline): SGHTA, FQGNSA. The CDR3 DNA follows: TGTGCCAGCAGCTGGAGGGCTGGGGCCAACGTCCTGACTTTC. This sequence encodes CASSWRAGANVLTF.

As DNA, the CDR3 is TGTGCCATCAGTGAGTCCCCCGGGGCAGGGGGCGTCTACGAGCAGTACTTC. This gives the protein CAISESPGAGGVYEQYF. J is TRBJ2-7 and V is TRBV10-3; TRBD1 matches at 8 bases. Germline assignment: CDR1 ENHRY and CDR2 SYGVKD. This CDR3 spans 17 amino acids. V was clipped by 0 bases and J by 3 bases; unmatched bases: 10.

Concerning this clonotype itself: Sequence at one end of the junction differs from germline and may be a read error. The chain employs TRBV10-2 and TRBJ1-5, with D maybe TRBD1 (5 bases). CDR3 length: 14 residues. Germline lookup yields CDR1 WSHSY and CDR2 SAAADI. The CDR3 loop is CASCEDKLNQPQHF. The CDR3 DNA follows: TGCGCCAGCTGTGAGGACAAACTCAATCAGCCCCAGCATTTT.

This clonotype has more than one count but fewer than ten. This chain links TRBV10-3 with TRBJ1-2, with a tentative D call TRBD1 (6 bases). CDR1 ENHRY and CDR2 SYGVKD come from the germline V gene. Between the trimmed V and J ends, which lost 10 bases and 7 bases, there was a span of 31 bases. The CDR3 is 17 amino acids. CDR3 DNA sequence: TGTGCCAGCAGACTCACGGACAGCGGTAGGGGTAATGGTGGCTACACCTTC. It yields the protein CASRLTDSGRGNGGYTF.